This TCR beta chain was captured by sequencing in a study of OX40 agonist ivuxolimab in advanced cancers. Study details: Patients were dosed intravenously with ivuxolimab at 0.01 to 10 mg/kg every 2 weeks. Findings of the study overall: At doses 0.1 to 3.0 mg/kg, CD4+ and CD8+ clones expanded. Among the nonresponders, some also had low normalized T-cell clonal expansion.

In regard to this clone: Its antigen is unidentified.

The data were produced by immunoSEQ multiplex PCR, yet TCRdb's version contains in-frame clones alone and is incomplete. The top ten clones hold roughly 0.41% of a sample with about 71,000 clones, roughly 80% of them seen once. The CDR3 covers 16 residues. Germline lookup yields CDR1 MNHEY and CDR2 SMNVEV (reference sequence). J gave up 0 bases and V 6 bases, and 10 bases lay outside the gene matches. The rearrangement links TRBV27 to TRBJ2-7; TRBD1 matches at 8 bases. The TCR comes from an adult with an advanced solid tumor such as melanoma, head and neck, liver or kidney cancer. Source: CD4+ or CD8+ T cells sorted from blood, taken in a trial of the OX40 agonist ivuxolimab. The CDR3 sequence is CASRYRTGGGSYEQYF. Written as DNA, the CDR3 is TGTGCCAGCAGGTACCGAACAGGGGGTGGCTCCTACGAGCAGTACTTC.